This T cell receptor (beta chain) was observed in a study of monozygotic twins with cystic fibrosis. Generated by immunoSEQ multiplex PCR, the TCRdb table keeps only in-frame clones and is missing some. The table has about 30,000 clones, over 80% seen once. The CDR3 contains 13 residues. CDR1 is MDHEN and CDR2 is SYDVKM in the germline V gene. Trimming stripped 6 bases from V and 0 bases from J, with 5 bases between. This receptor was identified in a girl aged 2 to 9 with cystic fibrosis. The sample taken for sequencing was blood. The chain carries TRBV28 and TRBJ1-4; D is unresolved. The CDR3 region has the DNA TGTGCCAGCAGGGCGGCAACTAATGAAAAACTGTTTTTT. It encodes CASRAATNEKLFF. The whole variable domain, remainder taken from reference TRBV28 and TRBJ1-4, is DVKVTQSSRYLVKRTGEKVFLECVQDMDHENMFWYRQDPGLGLRLIYFSYDVKMKEKGDIPEGYSVSREKKERFSLILESASTNQTSMYLCASRAATNEKLFFGSGTQLSVL.